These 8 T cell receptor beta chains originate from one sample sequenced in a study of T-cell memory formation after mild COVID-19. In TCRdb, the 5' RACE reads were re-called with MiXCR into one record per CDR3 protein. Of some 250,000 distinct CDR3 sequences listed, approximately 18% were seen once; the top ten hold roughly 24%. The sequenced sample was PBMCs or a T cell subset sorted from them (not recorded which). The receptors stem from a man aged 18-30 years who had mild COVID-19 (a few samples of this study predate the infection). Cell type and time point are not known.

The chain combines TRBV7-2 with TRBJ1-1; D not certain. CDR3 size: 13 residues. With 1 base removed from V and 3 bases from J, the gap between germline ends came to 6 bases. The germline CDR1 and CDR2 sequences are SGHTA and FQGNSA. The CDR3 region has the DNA TGTGCCAGCAGCTTAGTCTGGGACACTGAAGCTTTCTTT. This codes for CASSLVWDTEAFF.

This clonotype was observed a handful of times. Written as DNA, the CDR3 is TGTGCCAGCAGTTGGGGCAGCCAAAACATTCAGTACTTC. Translating gives CASSWGSQNIQYF. The chain carries TRBV6-5 and TRBJ2-4; tentatively, D is TRBD1 (5 bases). Germline CDR1 reads MNHEY; CDR2 reads SVGAGI. This CDR3 contains 13 residues. Trimming cost V 4 bases and J 5 bases, with 9 bases left between them.

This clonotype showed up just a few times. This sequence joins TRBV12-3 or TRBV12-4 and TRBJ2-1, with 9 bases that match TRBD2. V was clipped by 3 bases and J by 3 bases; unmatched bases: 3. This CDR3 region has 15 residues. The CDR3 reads CASSFERGVYNEQFF. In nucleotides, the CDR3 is TGTGCCAGCAGTTTTGAGCGGGGGGTCTACAATGAGCAGTTCTTC.

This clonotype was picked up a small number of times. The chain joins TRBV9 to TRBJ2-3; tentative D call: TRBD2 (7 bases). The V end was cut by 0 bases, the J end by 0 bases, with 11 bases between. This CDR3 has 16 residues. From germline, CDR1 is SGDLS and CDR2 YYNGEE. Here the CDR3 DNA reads TGTGCCAGCAGCGTAGTCGGGGGGCCTAGCACAGATACGCAGTATTTT. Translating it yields CASSVVGGPSTDTQYF.

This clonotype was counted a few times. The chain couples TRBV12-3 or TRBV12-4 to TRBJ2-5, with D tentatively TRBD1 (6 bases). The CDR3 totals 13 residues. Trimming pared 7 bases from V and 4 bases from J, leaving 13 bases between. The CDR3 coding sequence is TGTGCCAGCAACCCAACAGGGAGAGAGACCCAGTACTTC. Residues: CASNPTGRETQYF.

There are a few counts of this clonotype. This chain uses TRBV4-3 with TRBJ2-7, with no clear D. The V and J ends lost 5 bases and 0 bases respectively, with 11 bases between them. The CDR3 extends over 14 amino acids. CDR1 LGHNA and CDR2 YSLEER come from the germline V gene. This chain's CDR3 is CASSETQNSYEQYF. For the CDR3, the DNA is TGCGCCAGCAGCGAAACACAGAACTCCTACGAGCAGTACTTC.

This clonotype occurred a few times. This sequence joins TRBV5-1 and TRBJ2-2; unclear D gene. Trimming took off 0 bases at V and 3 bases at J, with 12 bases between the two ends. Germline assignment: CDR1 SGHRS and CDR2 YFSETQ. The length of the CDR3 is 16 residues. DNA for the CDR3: TGCGCCAGCAGCTTGGAGCTAAACCGGGACACCGGGGAGCTGTTTTTT. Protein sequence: CASSLELNRDTGELFF.

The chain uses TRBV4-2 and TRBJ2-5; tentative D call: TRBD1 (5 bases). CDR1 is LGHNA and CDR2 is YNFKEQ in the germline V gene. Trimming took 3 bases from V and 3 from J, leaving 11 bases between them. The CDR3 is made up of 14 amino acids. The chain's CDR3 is CASSHRDIEETQYF. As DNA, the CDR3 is TGTGCCAGCAGCCACAGGGATATTGAAGAGACCCAGTACTTC.